These 19 T cell receptor beta chains originate from one sample sequenced in a study of early T cells in non-severe SARS-CoV-2 infection. Via MiXCR, TCRdb re-called the 5' RACE reads, giving one row per CDR3 protein. The table includes around 79,000 distinct CDR3 sequences, about 11% detected once. The input for sequencing was whole blood, taken at baseline. All receptors come from an adult who was a healthcare worker with PCR-confirmed SARS-CoV-2 infection or an uninfected control (not recorded which).

This clonotype was counted at least ten times. The rearrangement joins TRBV11-2 to TRBJ2-1; TRBD1 aligns across 10 bases. Germline V gene sequence: CDR1 SGHAT, CDR2 FQNNGV. Trimming took 5 bases from V and 0 from J; bases not matched to a gene: 7. This CDR3 spans 17 amino acids. CDR3 loop: CASSTWTGGISYNEQFF. The CDR3 bases are TGTGCCAGCAGCACATGGACAGGGGGGATCTCCTACAATGAGCAGTTCTTC.

Note on this clonotype: Because it lacks the conserved phenylalanine or tryptophan at the end, this CDR3 is likely a read error. The chain has TRBV19 and TRBJ2-5; D is unclear. This CDR3 is 13 amino acids long. The germline CDR1 and CDR2 sequences are LNHDA and SQIVND (reference sequence). With 5 bases removed from V and 2 bases from J, the gap between germline ends came to 9 bases. The CDR3 DNA sequence: TGTGCCAGTAGTCTCGGTCGGCAAGAGACCCAGTACATC. Amino acid sequence: CASSLGRQETQYI.

This clonotype was recorded at least ten times. The chain couples TRBV7-2 to TRBJ1-5; D not resolved. V gave up 7 bases and J gave up 4 bases, with 20 bases separating them. The germline CDR1 and CDR2 sequences are SGHTA and FQGNSA. This CDR3 comprises 16 residues. CDR3 nucleotide sequence: TGTGCCAGCACCCCCGGCGGGAGGGCTGGGAATCAGCCCCAGCATTTT. Its protein product is CASTPGGRAGNQPQHF. Using reference TRBV7-2 and TRBJ1-5 for the parts outside the CDR3, the full variable domain is GAGVSQSPSNKVTEKGKDVELRCDPISGHTALYWYRQSLGQGLEFLIYFQGNSAPDKSGLPSDRFSAERTGGSVSTLTIQRTQQEDSAVYLCASTPGGRAGNQPQHFGDGTRLSIL.

The chain couples TRBV5-1 to TRBJ1-6; no definite D call. Trimming removed 1 base from V and 0 bases from J, with 8 bases in between. This CDR3 is built from 16 residues. The germline gives CDR1 SGHRS, CDR2 YFSETQ. CDR3 nucleotide sequence: TGCGCCAGCAGCTTGACCGTGAGCTCCTATAATTCACCCCTCCACTTT. This encodes CASSLTVSSYNSPLHF.

This clonotype was counted a few times. The chain is built from TRBV7-2 and TRBJ1-1; D is unclear. The CDR3 has 14 residues. V was clipped by 8 bases and J by 1 base, with 14 bases between them. In germline, CDR1 is SGHTA, CDR2 FQGNSA. CDR3 DNA: TGTGCCAGCGCCGTGGGGAGGGAGAACACTGAAGCTTTCTTT. It codes for CASAVGRENTEAFF.

This chain links TRBV28 with TRBJ2-4, with 7 positions matching TRBD1. Per the germline V gene, CDR1 is MDHEN and CDR2 is SYDVKM. V lost 5 bases, J lost 5 bases, and 6 bases stayed unmatched. This CDR3 region has 14 residues. The CDR3 nucleotides read TGTGCCAGCAGTGCCCCGGGACAGCAAAACATTCAGTACTTC. Its translation is CASSAPGQQNIQYF.

The rearrangement uses TRBV19 and TRBJ2-7; D unclear. This CDR3 region has 13 residues. Germline V lookup: CDR1 LNHDA, CDR2 SQIVND (reference sequence). Deletions cut 0 bases from V and 4 bases from J, with 7 bases between. The CDR3 nucleotides read TGTGCCAGTAGTATAGAGGGAAGTTACGAGCAGTACTTC. Amino acids: CASSIEGSYEQYF. The full variable domain, its missing parts supplied by reference TRBV19 and TRBJ2-7, is DGGITQSPKYLFRKEGQNVTLSCEQNLNHDAMYWYRQDPGQGLRLIYYSQIVNDFQKGDIAEGYSVSREKKESFPLTVTSAQKNPTAFYLCASSIEGSYEQYFGPGTRLTVT.

The gene calls are TRBV27 and TRBJ1-2; TRBD1 matches at 9 bases. The germline CDR1 and CDR2 sequences are MNHEY and SMNVEV (reference sequence). The V gene end was trimmed by 5 bases and the J gene end by 4 bases; junction bases not matched to a gene: 5. This CDR3 spans 14 amino acids. For the CDR3, the DNA is TGTGCCAGCAGTCCACAGGGGGCGATCTATGGCTACACCTTC. This encodes CASSPQGAIYGYTF.

This clonotype was seen only a few times. The chain carries TRBV7-8 and TRBJ2-3; no firm D call. This CDR3 has 14 residues. Germline CDR1 and CDR2: SGHVS and FQNEAQ. Here the CDR3 reads CSAAPYASTDTQYF. DNA of the CDR3: TGTTCAGCAGCCCCCTATGCTAGCACAGATACGCAGTATTTT.

The V and J genes are TRBV5-1 and TRBJ2-5, with D tentatively TRBD1 or TRBD2 (6 bases each). Per germline, CDR1 SGHRS and CDR2 YFSETQ. This CDR3 spans 15 amino acids. Trimming removed 3 bases at V and 1 base at J, with 13 bases between. CDR3 in DNA: TGCGCCAGCAGCTCCGCGGGACACCCCCAAGAGACCCAGTACTTC. Translating it yields CASSSAGHPQETQYF.

The chain employs TRBV9 and TRBJ2-3; the D gene is possibly TRBD1 (6 bases). Germline values: CDR1 SGDLS, CDR2 YYNGEE. This CDR3 has 14 amino acids. The germline V and J ends were trimmed by 4 bases and 3 bases, with 12 bases remaining between them. The CDR3: CASSQQGGTDTQYF. The CDR3 DNA follows: TGTGCCAGCAGCCAACAAGGGGGAACAGATACGCAGTATTTT.

In this sample, this clonotype turned up many times. J is TRBJ2-3 and V is TRBV29-1; 8 nucleotides agree with TRBD2. Germline V lookup: CDR1 SQVTM, CDR2 ANQGSEA. Germline trimming cut 4 bases from V and 2 bases from J; bases unmatched to any gene: 5. The CDR3 consists of 14 residues. The CDR3 protein is CSVGGLANTDTQYF. DNA of the CDR3: TGCAGCGTTGGAGGACTAGCCAACACAGATACGCAGTATTTT.

V is TRBV6-1 and J is TRBJ2-2; D is unclear. The CDR3 is 14 amino acids. Germline loops: CDR1 MNHNS, CDR2 SASEGT. Trimming pared 8 bases from V and 2 bases from J, leaving 12 bases between. The CDR3 here is CASRSGRNTGELFF. DNA for the CDR3: TGTGCCAGCCGGTCCGGCAGAAACACCGGGGAGCTGTTTTTT.

There are many counts of this clonotype. The chain couples TRBV6-1 to TRBJ1-1; D remains unclear. This CDR3 region has 13 residues. Germline CDR1 and CDR2: MNHNS and SASEGT. V was pared by 10 bases and J by 2 bases, with 14 bases between. The CDR3 nucleotides are TGTGCCACCTCGGGCAGATTCAACACTGAAGCTTTCTTT. Amino acid sequence: CATSGRFNTEAFF.

V usage is TRBV4-1 and J usage is TRBJ1-2; 9 bases fit TRBD1. Germline lookup yields CDR1 MGHRA and CDR2 YSYEKL. After removal of 0 bases from V and 0 bases from J, the junction contained 8 bases not matched to a gene. The CDR3 covers 18 residues. The CDR3 region is CASSQDLGRDRANYGYTF. Here the CDR3 DNA reads TGCGCCAGCAGCCAAGATCTGGGGCGGGACAGGGCTAACTATGGCTACACCTTC.

This clonotype turned up a few times. CDR3 region: CASSRDSVSYNEQFF. The CDR3 coding sequence is TGTGCCAGCAGTAGGGACAGCGTCTCCTACAATGAGCAGTTCTTC. The chain recombines TRBV6-1 with TRBJ2-1, with TRBD1 identical over 7 bases. Germline V gene data show CDR1 as MNHNS and CDR2 as SASEGT. With V trimmed by 5 bases and J by 0 bases, 4 bases remained unmatched. This CDR3 comprises 15 residues.

The CDR3 reads CASRPTGGKYNSPLHF. CDR3 sequence (DNA): TGTGCCAGCAGGCCGACAGGGGGCAAATATAATTCACCCCTCCACTTT. This chain links TRBV12-3 or TRBV12-4 with TRBJ1-6; 10 bases agree with TRBD1. The CDR3 consists of 16 residues. V dropped 6 bases and J dropped 4; count of bases not matched to a gene: 6.

The sample holds a few counts of this clonotype. This sequence joins TRBV20-1 and TRBJ2-1; 11 bases are shared with TRBD2. Germline CDR1 and CDR2: DFQATT and SNEGSKA (reference sequence). CDR3 length: 13 amino acids. The trim removed 2 bases at V and 12 bases at J, leaving 6 bases unmatched. CDR3 protein: CSARPGLAAVQFF. DNA of the CDR3: TGCAGTGCTAGACCGGGACTAGCGGCGGTGCAGTTCTTC.

This clonotype came up a few times. The chain recombines TRBV12-3 or TRBV12-4 with TRBJ2-7; the D gene is possibly TRBD1 (5 bases). CDR3 length: 15 amino acids. V was cut by 6 bases and J by 5 bases, with 20 bases left in between. DNA of the CDR3: TGTGCCAGCAGCACCGGGTCTGGGGCACCCCACGAGCAGTACTTC. This codes for CASSTGSGAPHEQYF.